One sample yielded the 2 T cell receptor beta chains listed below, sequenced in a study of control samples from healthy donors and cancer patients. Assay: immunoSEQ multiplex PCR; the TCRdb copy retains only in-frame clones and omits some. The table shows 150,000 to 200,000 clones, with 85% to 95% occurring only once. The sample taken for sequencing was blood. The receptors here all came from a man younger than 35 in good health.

The DNA for the CDR3 is TGTGCCAGCAGAAGGGAGGACTATGGCTACACCTTC. Protein sequence: CASRREDYGYTF. The chain carries TRBV6-5 and TRBJ1-2; D gene unclear. Germline CDR1 MNHEY, CDR2 SVGAGI. The CDR3 covers 12 residues. V was cut by 6 bases and J by 3 bases, with 8 bases left in between.

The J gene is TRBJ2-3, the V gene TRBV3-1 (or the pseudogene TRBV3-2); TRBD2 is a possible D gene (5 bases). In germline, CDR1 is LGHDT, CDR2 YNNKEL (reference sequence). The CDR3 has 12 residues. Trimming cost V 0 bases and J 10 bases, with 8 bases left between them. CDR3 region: CASSQDGLAQYF. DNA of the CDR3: TGTGCCAGCAGCCAAGATGGACTGGCGCAGTATTTT.